This T cell receptor beta chain was recorded in a study of beta chain features in type 1 diabetes listed by TCRdb under 2018. About the study as a whole: Patients and healthy donors did not differ in mean age, gender distribution, total cell number or subset yield. A total of 85 million to 140 million sorted cells were examined across all samples, and the number of cells per subset was strongly correlated with RNA yield. In the study, TCRB repertoires of sorted circulating CD4+ T cell subsets from recently diagnosed type 1 diabetes patients were compared with those of matched healthy donors. Regulatory and stem cell-like memory subsets were isolated from only 8 patients and about eight healthy donors, whereas naive and central memory subsets came from all 30 or so donors. Study-level results and caveats: Shorter templates might be favored by PCR, yet because patient and control samples were amplified and corrected together, any such skew would affect both groups equally. Sequencing cDNA rather than genomic DNA could over-represent highly expressing activated cells, although activation and CD3 levels did not differ between groups. In all four CD4+ subsets, TCRB CDR3 length was moderately but significantly shorter in type 1 diabetes patients. Because small numbers of individuals were included in the HLA sub-analyses, any influence of HLA type on TCRB rearrangement was left unresolved. Patients with type 1 diabetes made fewer insertions and deleted more nucleotides at VDJ recombination sites, implying thymic rearrangement abnormalities. Naive, central memory and regulatory TCRB repertoires appeared to be more alike among patients than among healthy donors.

All of the isolated RNA was reverse transcribed with the High Capacity cDNA Reverse Transcription Kit, so expressed TCRB transcripts were sequenced. Deep immunoSEQ sequencing was performed on naive, central memory and regulatory T cell samples, with an average of roughly 4 million total reads per sample. Sorted cells were lysed in RLT buffer, and RNA was extracted using DNase-treated RNeasy Micro or Mini kits according to cell number. Each cell subset was processed on its own to prevent cross-contamination, while patient and healthy donor samples were processed together. Using the immunoSEQ multiplex PCR, TCRB sequences were amplified from cDNA into 87-bp fragments spanning the CDR3 region. The amplicons were sequenced using the Illumina HiSeq platform. As for the authors' bioinformatics: Synthetic template baselines were used to correct PCR bias computationally, reads within Hamming distance 2 were collapsed together, and singletons that could not be merged were discarded. Reads were aligned against IMGT so that V, D and J genes, CDR3 length and insertions or deletions at six rearrangement sites could be assigned. Within each subset, clonotype counts were normalized to sorted cell number, and only after that were true diversity and Gini coefficients computed with the tcR R package. The overlap coefficient, calculated on TCRB nucleotide sequences, was used to measure repertoire sharing. Out-of-frame TCRB sequences from naive cells were analyzed as a proxy for the pre-selection repertoire. TCRdb retrieved this table from immuneACCESS and kept in-frame rearrangements only. Not all clones are present; in checked studies, unresolved V genes account for under half, and no reason is known for the remainder. V and J calls and clone size are copied from that table; D and trimming were computed from the DNA. The sample table contains 200,000 to 300,000 clones; only one count was recorded for approximately 11% of them. Together, the top ten hold around 0.017% of the sample.

The CDR1 and CDR2 encoded by the germline V gene are MDHEN and SYDVKM. The cysteine opens and the phenylalanine closes a CDR3 of 14 amino acids. Only the CDR3 region is kept as DNA, spanning 42 bases read in frame from base 1. A distance of 10 bases separates the germline ends of V and J, which lose 5 bases and 2 bases respectively. From each donor, a single peripheral blood sample of roughly 0.11 L on average was drawn into heparinised tubes. Naive, central memory, regulatory and stem cell-like memory CD4+ T cells were sorted on a BD FACSAria II using a panel including CD45RO, CCR7, CD25, CD127, CD95 and CD27. A purity above 95% was achieved for all sorted populations. PBMCs were isolated right away by Lymphoprep density gradient centrifugation and were stained directly, without culture. So that batch effects would be minimized, each experiment stained and sorted samples in pairs, pairing one healthy donor with one patient.

This clone was detected only once. The antigen it binds to is not known. There are no base qualities to consult, and no much larger clone falls within one base. The receptor was derived from a man aged 30-40 years with type 1 diabetes. The sequence links TRBV28 to TRBJ2-1; the D region possibly corresponds to TRBD1 (6 bases align). Specimen: naive CD4+ T cells from blood. The cell subset or site label, as the study defines it: true naive CD4+ T cells. The nucleotide sequence reads as follows: TGTGCCAGCAGTCACGGGACAACCTACAATGAGCAGTTCTTC. It is translated as CASSHGTTYNEQFF. The CDR3, completed at both ends by the reference TRBV28 and TRBJ2-1 genes, gives the full variable domain DVKVTQSSRYLVKRTGEKVFLECVQDMDHENMFWYRQDPGLGLRLIYFSYDVKMKEKGDIPEGYSVSREKKERFSLILESASTNQTSMYLCASSHGTTYNEQFFGPGTRLTVL.